This section outlines one TCR beta chain sequence together with its context. Naive CD8 cells lacked CD45RO, underwent positive selection for CCR7 and left out terminally differentiated effector memory CD45RA+ cells. Generated by immunoSEQ multiplex PCR, the TCRdb table keeps only in-frame clones and is missing some. Among nearly 2 million clones, about 95% were seen once, and the ten largest hold 1% to 1.5%. These data belong to a study of shared clonotypes between healthy human individuals. Germline V lookup: CDR1 MGHRA, CDR2 YSYEKL. Trimming took 0 bases from V and 1 from J, leaving 14 bases between them. The CDR3 is 17 residues long.

This chain joins TRBV4-1 and TRBJ2-3; D gene unclear. The clonotype originates from a man aged 18 to 30 in good health. Specimen: naive CD8+ T cells sorted from blood. CDR3 amino acids: CASSQERAPRGTDTQYF. Here the CDR3 DNA reads TGCGCCAGCAGCCAAGAACGGGCTCCACGAGGCACAGATACGCAGTATTTT.